This TCR beta chain was captured in a study of T-cell reconstitution after alpha-beta-depleted transplantation in children. Study results and limitations: Several hundred rapidly expanded clones from non-depleted graft cells reportedly supplied alpha-beta T cells about two months post-transplant. At one year after transplant, newly produced T cells mostly accounted for T-cell counts and diversity.

Details on this clonotype: Antigen: not known.

Library preparation (for TCRbeta) was performed with unique molecular identifiers. TCRdb fed the PCR reads into MiXCR, producing one record per CDR3 protein. The profile covers about 980,000 distinct CDR3 sequences, with around 30% appearing a single time and roughly 27% taken by the ten largest. The CDR3 contains 13 residues. With 6 bases clipped from V and 2 bases from J, the junction kept 3 bases outside the gene matches. Germline V gene data show CDR1 as DFQATT and CDR2 as SNEGSKA (reference sequence). Sequencing was performed on PBMCs, mostly from graft donor cells, taken 360 days after TCRalphabeta/CD19-depleted stem cell transplant. The chain joins TRBV20-1 to TRBJ1-4, with 7 bases lining up with TRBD1. The TCR sequence derives from a boy in the first two years of life who had a stem cell transplant for SCID, so the T cells may come from the graft donor. The CDR3 DNA is TGCAGTGCGGAGGGGGCGACTAATGAAAAACTGTTTTTT. This codes for CSAEGATNEKLFF.